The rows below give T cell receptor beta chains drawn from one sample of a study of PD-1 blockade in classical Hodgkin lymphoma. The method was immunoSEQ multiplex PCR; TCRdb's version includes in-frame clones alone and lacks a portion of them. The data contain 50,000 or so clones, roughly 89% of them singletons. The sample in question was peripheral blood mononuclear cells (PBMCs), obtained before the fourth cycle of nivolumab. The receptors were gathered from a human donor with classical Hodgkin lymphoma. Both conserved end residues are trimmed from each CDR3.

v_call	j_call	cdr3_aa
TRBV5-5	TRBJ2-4	ASSLRSPPVAKNIQY
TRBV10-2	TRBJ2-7	ASGPGLASYEQY
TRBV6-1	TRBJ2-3	ALKIGLASDTQY
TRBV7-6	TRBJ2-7	ASSSGQGPSEQY
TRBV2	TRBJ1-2	ASSGRDRGTANYGYT
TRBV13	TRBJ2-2	ASSSLAPTNTGELF
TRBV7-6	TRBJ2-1	ASSLLRDFSKHNEQF
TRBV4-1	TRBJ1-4	ASSQEAVGKLF
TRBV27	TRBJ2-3	ASSLSTDTQY
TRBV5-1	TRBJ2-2	ASSPTGGGTGELF
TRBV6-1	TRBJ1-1	ASSAQGLGAF
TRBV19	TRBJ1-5	ASSPRGGNQPQH
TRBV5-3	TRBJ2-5	ARSQWTGTEETQY
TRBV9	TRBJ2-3	ASSVEGGTADTQY
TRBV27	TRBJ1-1	ASGKRMTEVNTEAF
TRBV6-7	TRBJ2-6	ASRGGDSLSGANVLT
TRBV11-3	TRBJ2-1	ASSLVGQHNEQF
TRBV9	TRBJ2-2	ASSVTSGSSHGELF
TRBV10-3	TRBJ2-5	ATGLRGETQY
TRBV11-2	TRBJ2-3	ASSSGAGRGEDTQY
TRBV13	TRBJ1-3	ASSPTGNYSGNTIY
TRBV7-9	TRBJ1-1	ASSLNEGGKAF
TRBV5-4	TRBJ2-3	AIPKNLTKTSTDTQY
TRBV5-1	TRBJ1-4	ASSLDWTGTPELF
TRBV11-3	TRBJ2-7	ASSLYRGAYEQY
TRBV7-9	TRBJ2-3	ASSHLNFYSSTDTQY
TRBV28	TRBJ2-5	ASSFAGGVETQY
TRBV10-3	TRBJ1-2	AISESWGGAHGYT
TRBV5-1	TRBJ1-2	ASSSTTGSGYT
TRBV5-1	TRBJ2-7	ASIRDGGGKGEQY
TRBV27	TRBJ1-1	AGSLTRNTEAF
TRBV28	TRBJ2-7	ASRTGNYEQY
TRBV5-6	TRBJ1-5	ASSSARGGQPQH
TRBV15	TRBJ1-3	ATSRDINRVGGNTIY
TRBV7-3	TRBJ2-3	ASSSTSGRALKSTDTQY
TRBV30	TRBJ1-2	AWSVFYGYT
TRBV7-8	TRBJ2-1	ASSDIGTSGTSGRDEQF
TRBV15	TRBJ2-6	ATSFGANVLT
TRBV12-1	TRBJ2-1	ASSFAPGQTRIEQF
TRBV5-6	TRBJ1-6	ASSLALGRDNSPLH
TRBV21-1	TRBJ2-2	ASSTSTGTGELF
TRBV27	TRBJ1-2	ASSLEGGVGGYT
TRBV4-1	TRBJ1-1	ASSLGGGGTEAF
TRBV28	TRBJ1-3	ASSLSVPGNTIY
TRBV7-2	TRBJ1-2	ASSLVWTDRGYT